This TCR beta chain was profiled in a study of lung T cells in sarcoidosis with Löfgren's syndrome. CDR1 is SGHTA and CDR2 is FQGNSA in the germline V gene. This CDR3 region has 17 residues. Concerning this clonotype: Germline is not matched at one junction end, which may reflect a read error.

TCRdb reanalysed the reads using MiXCR and keeps one entry per CDR3 protein. The sample yields about 480 distinct CDR3 sequences, roughly a third seen once. This receptor was obtained from a human donor with sarcoidosis (Löfgren's syndrome or another form), or a control subject (not recorded which). The gene calls are TRBV7-2 and TRBJ1-5; 10 bases agree with TRBD1. The sample consisted of CD4+ T cells from PBMCs. The CDR3 DNA reads as TGTGCCAGCAGCCTAAGGACAGGGGGAACTTCAGGTCAGCTCCAGCATTTT. The encoded protein is CASSLRTGGTSGQLQHF.